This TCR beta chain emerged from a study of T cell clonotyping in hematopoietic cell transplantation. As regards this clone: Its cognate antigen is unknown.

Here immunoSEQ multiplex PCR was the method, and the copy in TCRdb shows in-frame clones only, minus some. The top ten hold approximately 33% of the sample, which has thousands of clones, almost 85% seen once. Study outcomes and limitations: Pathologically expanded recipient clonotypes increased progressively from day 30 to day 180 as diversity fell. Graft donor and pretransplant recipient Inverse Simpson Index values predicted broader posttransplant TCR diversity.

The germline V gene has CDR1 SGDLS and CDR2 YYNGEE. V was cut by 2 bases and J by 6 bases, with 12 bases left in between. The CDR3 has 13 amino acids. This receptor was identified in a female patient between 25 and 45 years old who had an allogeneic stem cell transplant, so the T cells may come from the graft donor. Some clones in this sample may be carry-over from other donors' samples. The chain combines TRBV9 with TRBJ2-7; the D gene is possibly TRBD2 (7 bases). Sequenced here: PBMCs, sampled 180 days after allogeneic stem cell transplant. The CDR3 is CASSVGGQSEQYF. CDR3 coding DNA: TGTGCCAGCAGCGTGGGGGGGCAGAGCGAGCAGTACTTC. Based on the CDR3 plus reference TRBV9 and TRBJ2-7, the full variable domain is DSGVTQTPKHLITATGQRVTLRCSPRSGDLSVYWYQQSLDQGLQFLIQYYNGEERAKGNILERFSAQQFPDLHSELNLSSLELGDSALYFCASSVGGQSEQYFGPGTRLTVT.